What follows are 7 T cell receptor beta chains derived from one specimen sequenced in a study of T cell repertoires in cytomegalovirus infection. TCRdb fed the reads into MiXCR, producing one record per CDR3 protein. The sample lists some 270,000 distinct CDR3 sequences; 15% to 20% were seen once. Sequencing input: CD8+ T cells from PBMCs. The source of these receptors is a human donor in good health (CMV status not recorded). Some clones in this sample may be carry-over from other donors' samples.

The gene calls are TRBV2 and TRBJ1-5, with TRBD1 identical over 10 bases. Germline CDR1 reads SNHLY; CDR2 reads FYNNEI. V lost 6 bases, J lost 4 bases, and 12 bases stayed unmatched. The CDR3 extends over 17 amino acids. In DNA, the CDR3 is TGTGCCAGCAGCGTCCCTTGGGACAGGGGTGAGAATCAGCCCCAGCATTTT. Encoded protein: CASSVPWDRGENQPQHF.

Comment on this clonotype: The CDR3 ends on some other residue instead of the conserved phenylalanine or tryptophan, so this is likely a read error. The genes are TRBV7-2 and TRBJ2-1; D possibly corresponds to TRBD2 (5 bases). Per the germline V gene, CDR1 is SGHTA and CDR2 is FQGNSA. The CDR3 is 17 residues long. CDR3 bases: TGCGCCAGCAGCTTGGAAACCGGGAATTACATAGGGAATGAGCAGTTCCTC. Encoded protein: CASSLETGNYIGNEQFL.

This clonotype has just a few counts. V gene TRBV28 combines with J gene TRBJ1-5; D is undetermined. The germline CDR1 and CDR2 sequences are MDHEN and SYDVKM. Trimming removed 3 bases from V and 4 bases from J, with 10 bases in between. The CDR3 sequence is 14 residues long. CDR3 sequence reads: CASSFKGWNQPQHF. For the CDR3, the DNA is TGTGCCAGCAGTTTTAAAGGCTGGAATCAGCCCCAGCATTTT.

In this sample, this clonotype turned up a few times. V is TRBV29-1 and J is TRBJ2-5, with 9 positions matching TRBD1. The V segment lost 3 bases and the J segment 5 bases; nucleotides outside the gene matches: 7. Germline CDR1 and CDR2: SQVTM and ANQGSEA. CDR3 size: 14 residues. The CDR3 protein is CSVERTGEFETQYF. CDR3 nucleotides: TGCAGCGTTGAGAGGACAGGGGAGTTCGAGACCCAGTACTTC.

The chain recombines TRBV27 with TRBJ1-2; 9 nucleotides line up with TRBD1. V trimming: 6 bases; J trimming: 6 bases; junction bases outside the gene matches: 8. This CDR3 comprises 14 residues. CDR1 and CDR2 from the germline V gene are MNHEY and SMNVEV (reference sequence). In DNA form, the CDR3 reads TGTGCCAGCAGCCTACAGGGGGCGCCGGATGGCTACACCTTC. Translation gives CASSLQGAPDGYTF.

This clonotype was counted at least ten times. This rearrangement joins TRBV10-3 to TRBJ1-1; a weak D match, TRBD1 (6 bases). The CDR3 loop spans 14 amino acids. Trimming removed 2 bases from V and 4 bases from J, with 11 bases in between. Germline lookup yields CDR1 ENHRY and CDR2 SYGVKD. In DNA form, the CDR3 reads TGTGCCATCAGTGAGGGACAGATCACCACTGAAGCTTTCTTT. Its translation is CAISEGQITTEAFF.

This clonotype has more than one count but fewer than ten. The chain joins TRBV7-9 to TRBJ1-2, with a possible D match to TRBD1 (5 bases). Germline V gene sequence: CDR1 SEHNR, CDR2 FQNEAQ (reference sequence). The V gene lost 5 bases and the J gene lost 7 bases, with 17 bases spanning the gap. The CDR3 length is 14 residues. CDR3 in DNA: TGTGCCAGCAGCGCCCTCGGGGCATGGGGTGGCTACACCTTC. Protein product: CASSALGAWGGYTF.